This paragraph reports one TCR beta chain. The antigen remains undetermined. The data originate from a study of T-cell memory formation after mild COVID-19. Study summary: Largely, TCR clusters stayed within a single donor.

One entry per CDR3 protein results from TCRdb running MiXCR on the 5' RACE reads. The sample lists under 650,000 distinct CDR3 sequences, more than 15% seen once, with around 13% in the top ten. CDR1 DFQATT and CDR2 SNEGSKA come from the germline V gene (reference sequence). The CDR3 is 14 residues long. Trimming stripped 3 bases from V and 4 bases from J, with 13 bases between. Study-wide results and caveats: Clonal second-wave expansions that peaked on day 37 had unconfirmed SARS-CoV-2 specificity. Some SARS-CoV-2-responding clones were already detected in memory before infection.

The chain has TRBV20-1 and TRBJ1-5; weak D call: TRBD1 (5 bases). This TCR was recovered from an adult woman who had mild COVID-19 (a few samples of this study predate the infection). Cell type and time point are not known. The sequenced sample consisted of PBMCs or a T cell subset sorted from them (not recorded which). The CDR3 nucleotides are TGCAGTGCTAGCGAACAAGCAGGGAATCAGCCCCAGCATTTT. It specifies CSASEQAGNQPQHF.